This record covers a single T cell receptor beta chain. Its target is not known. Measured with immunoSEQ multiplex PCR; TCRdb has only the in-frame clones, and not every one. The table lists some 120,000 clones, approximately 85% of them singletons. This sample was taken from a study of T cell responses to AZD1222 COVID-19 vaccine. Study-level background: Combined were second doses at about 4 or about 12 weeks.

General study findings and limits: Of spike-specific TCRs, nearly half reportedly target regions left unmutated in variants. Researchers report vaccine-associated CD4 TCRs spanning spike, with dominance at 160-218 and 743-854. Donors were chiefly white British, with a greater number of females, and clonal diversity was perhaps underestimated.

Trimming stripped 3 bases from V and 2 bases from J, with 8 bases between. The germline CDR1 and CDR2 sequences are MNHEY and SVGAGI. The CDR3 extends over 14 amino acids. The rearrangement joins TRBV6-5 to TRBJ1-3; possibly TRBD1 for D (5 bases). This receptor was taken from an adult in good health. The input for sequencing was peripheral blood, taken on day 0 of AZD1222 vaccination. CDR3 sequence reads: CASSYGGTGNTIYF. In nucleotides, the CDR3 is TGTGCCAGCAGTTATGGGGGGACTGGAAACACCATATATTTT.